This is a list of T cell receptor beta chains from one sample in a study of cytomegalovirus exposure and HLA in healthy donors. Data came from immunoSEQ multiplex PCR; TCRdb stores just in-frame clones and leaves some out. The table has approximately 170,000 clones, around 73% seen once. Sequencing was done on a sample of PBMCs. Source of these receptors: a woman aged 18-30 years in good health and CMV-seropositive. CDR3s include the opening cysteine and the closing phenylalanine or tryptophan. A D gene is named only where the DNA matches it firmly. Rows give clone size only sometimes, using once, few, many, or a class for an expanded clone.

j_gene,v_gene,d_gene,abundance,CDR3aa,CDR3nt
TRBJ2-3,TRBV5-6,NA,NA,CASTLSGSGNTQYF,TGTGCCAGCACCCTCAGTGGGTCCGGGAATACGCAGTATTTT
TRBJ1-5,TRBV27,NA,NA,CASSLGGVGQPQHF,TGTGCCAGCAGCTTGGGAGGGGTCGGTCAGCCCCAGCATTTT
TRBJ2-5,TRBV18,NA,NA,CASSPLQQETQYF,TGTGCCAGCTCACCACTCCAGCAAGAGACCCAGTACTTC
TRBJ2-3,TRBV7-9,NA,NA,CASSLQGTDTQYF,TGTGCCAGCAGCCTTCAGGGCACAGATACGCAGTATTTT
TRBJ2-5,TRBV30,TRBD2,NA,CAWQDRTSVVETQYF,TGTGCCTGGCAGGATCGGACTAGCGTTGTGGAGACCCAGTACTTC
TRBJ2-3,TRBV7-8,TRBD1,NA,CASSLQGAGDTQYF,TGTGCCAGCAGCTTACAGGGGGCAGGGGATACGCAGTATTTT
TRBJ2-7,TRBV6-5,TRBD2,NA,CASSSPGTSGGAEQYF,TGTGCCAGCAGTTCCCCCGGGACTAGCGGGGGCGCCGAGCAGTACTTC
TRBJ2-6,TRBV6-1,NA,few,CASSGRDSSGANVLTF,TGTGCCAGCAGTGGAAGAGATAGCTCTGGGGCCAACGTCCTGACTTTC
TRBJ2-2,TRBV7-3,TRBD1,NA,CASSLQGANTGELFF,TGTGCCAGCAGCTTACAGGGGGCGAACACCGGGGAGCTGTTTTTT
TRBJ1-1,TRBV4-2,TRBD1,NA,CASSQVLAGQGAFGAEAFF,TGTGCCAGCAGCCAAGTACTAGCGGGACAGGGAGCCTTCGGGGCTGAAGCTTTCTTT
TRBJ2-5,TRBV4-2,TRBD2,NA,CASSQDLLAGADQETQYF,TGTGCCAGCAGCCAAGATCTCCTAGCGGGGGCCGATCAAGAGACCCAGTACTTC
TRBJ1-2,TRBV5-1,NA,NA,CASSLETGPLGYTF,TGCGCCAGCAGCTTGGAGACAGGTCCTCTTGGCTACACCTTC
TRBJ1-1,TRBV30,TRBD1,few,CAWSTFDRGLRGAFF,TGTGCCTGGAGCACCTTCGACAGGGGCCTACGGGGAGCTTTCTTT
TRBJ1-6,TRBV9,NA,few,CASSVGTAYNSPLHF,TGTGCCAGCAGCGTAGGGACAGCCTATAATTCACCCCTCCACTTT
TRBJ1-4,TRBV14,NA,NA,CASSQERIYDSPRGKLFF,TGTGCCAGCAGCCAAGAGAGGATTTACGACAGCCCCCGGGGGAAACTGTTTTTT
TRBJ1-2,TRBV7-9,NA,NA,CASSLGGDYTF,TGTGCCAGCAGTCTGGGGGGTGATTACACCTTC
TRBJ1-2,TRBV7-2,TRBD1,NA,CASSWTGGGYTF,TGTGCCAGCAGCTGGACAGGGGGCGGCTACACCTTC
TRBJ2-2,TRBV18,NA,NA,CASSPPGAGVTGELFF,TGTGCCAGCTCACCCCCCGGGGCAGGGGTCACCGGGGAGCTGTTTTTT
TRBJ2-2,TRBV6-6,NA,NA,CASSRTGQWGAGELFF,TGTGCCAGCAGTCGAACGGGACAGTGGGGGGCCGGGGAGCTGTTTTTT
TRBJ2-3,TRBV4-3,TRBD2,few,CASSQSKTSGGAADTQYF,TGCGCCAGCAGCCAATCTAAAACTAGCGGGGGGGCCGCAGATACGCAGTATTTT
TRBJ1-1,TRBV6-1,TRBD1,NA,CASSESGQGPENTEAFF,TGTGCCAGCAGTGAATCGGGACAGGGCCCTGAGAACACTGAAGCTTTCTTT
TRBJ1-2,TRBV6-1,TRBD1,NA,CASSEQGEDGYTF,TGTGCCAGCAGTGAACAGGGGGAAGATGGCTACACCTTC
TRBJ2-7,TRBV7-2,NA,NA,CASSLGAQGLGYEQYF,TGTGCCAGCAGCTTAGGCGCGCAGGGGCTCGGGTACGAGCAGTACTTC
TRBJ2-3,TRBV28,NA,NA,CASSPPGYRVSTDTQYF,TGTGCCAGCAGTCCCCCGGGCTACAGGGTTAGCACAGATACGCAGTATTTT
TRBJ1-2,TRBV4-2,NA,NA,CASSQDRGGELYGYTF,TGTGCCAGCAGCCAAGATCGCGGGGGGGAACTCTATGGCTACACCTTC
TRBJ2-5,TRBV10-2,TRBD2,NA,CASSVGTSGGVGETQYF,TGCGCCAGCAGTGTGGGGACTAGCGGGGGGGTGGGGGAGACCCAGTACTTC
TRBJ1-6,TRBV7-3,NA,NA,CASSALGSSSPLHF,TGTGCCAGCAGCGCACTAGGGTCAAGTTCACCCCTCCACTTT
TRBJ1-1,TRBV2,TRBD1,few,CASSIRTGSGMNTEAFF,TGTGCCAGCAGTATAAGGACAGGGAGTGGAATGAACACTGAAGCTTTCTTT
TRBJ2-7,TRBV4-1,NA,few,CASSLIHYEQYF,TGCGCCAGCAGCCTAATACACTACGAGCAGTACTTC
TRBJ2-3,TRBV4-2,TRBD1,NA,CASSHYRDSPQNTQYF,TGTGCCAGCAGCCATTACCGGGACAGCCCTCAAAATACGCAGTATTTT
TRBJ1-1,TRBV5-1,NA,NA,CASSLEAQGKNTEAFF,TGCGCCAGCAGCTTGGAGGCGCAGGGGAAGAACACTGAAGCTTTCTTT
TRBJ2-7,TRBV10-3,TRBD2,NA,CAISDAGGEQYF,TGTGCCATCAGTGACGCGGGAGGGGAGCAGTACTTC
TRBJ1-5,TRBV4-1,NA,NA,CASSQERGQPQHF,TGCGCCAGCAGCCAAGAACGGGGACAGCCCCAGCATTTT
TRBJ1-2,TRBV9,TRBD1,NA,CASSGTGLLYGYTF,TGTGCCAGCAGCGGGACAGGCCTACTCTATGGCTACACCTTC
TRBJ1-5,TRBV7-9,NA,NA,CASSLAGASNQPQHF,TGTGCCAGCAGCTTAGCAGGGGCAAGCAATCAGCCCCAGCATTTT
TRBJ1-1,TRBV27,NA,NA,CASMRREEYTEAFF,TGTGCCAGCATGCGCCGGGAGGAGTACACTGAAGCTTTCTTT
TRBJ1-1,TRBV7-3,NA,NA,CASSLFLLSTPYVNTEAFF,TGTGCCAGCAGCTTATTTTTATTGAGTACTCCTTACGTCAACACTGAAGCTTTCTTT
TRBJ1-5,TRBV2,TRBD1,NA,CASSGQGIGQPQHF,TGTGCCAGCTCCGGACAGGGAATAGGACAGCCCCAGCATTTT
TRBJ1-1,TRBV9,TRBD1,NA,CASSVGQGAKNTEAFF,TGTGCCAGCAGCGTAGGGCAGGGGGCGAAGAACACTGAAGCTTTCTTT
TRBJ2-7,TRBV6-4,NA,NA,CASSVLLYEQYF,TGTGCCAGCAGTGTACTTCTCTACGAGCAGTACTTC
TRBJ2-7,TRBV7-6,TRBD2,NA,CASSSGLAVTYEQYF,TGTGCCAGCAGCTCCGGACTAGCGGTAACCTACGAGCAGTACTTC
TRBJ2-5,TRBV30,NA,few,CAWRIRRQETQYF,TGTGCCTGGAGGATCAGGAGGCAAGAGACCCAGTACTTC
TRBJ1-1,TRBV5-3,TRBD1,NA,CARSLGDRVILNTEAFF,TGTGCCAGAAGCCTGGGGGACAGGGTAATTCTTAACACTGAAGCTTTCTTT
TRBJ1-1,TRBV5-4,NA,NA,CASSLRDNLEAFF,TGTGCCAGCAGCCTGAGGGACAACCTCGAAGCTTTCTTT
TRBJ1-1,TRBV19,TRBD1,NA,CASSILASTGGSHTEAFF,TGTGCCAGTAGTATCTTGGCCTCGACAGGGGGTAGTCACACTGAAGCTTTCTTT
TRBJ1-1,TRBV21-1,NA,NA,CARGTGNTEAFF,TGTGCCAGAGGGACAGGGAACACTGAAGCTTTCTTT
TRBJ1-2,TRBV6-1,NA,NA,CASSEASAGGYTF,TGTGCCAGCAGTGAAGCCTCGGCGGGCGGCTACACCTTC
TRBJ1-1,TRBV6-5,NA,once,CASSYFGGVYTEAFF,TGTGCCAGCAGTTACTTCGGAGGGGTTTACACTGAAGCTTTCTTT
TRBJ2-7,TRBV5-1,TRBD2,NA,CASSPGGSYEQYF,TGCGCCAGCAGCCCCGGGGGGTCCTACGAGCAGTACTTC
TRBJ2-7,TRBV19,NA,NA,CASSKRGQNADEQYF,TGTGCCAGTAGTAAACGGGGTCAGAACGCCGACGAGCAGTACTTC
TRBJ1-1,TRBV5-4,NA,NA,CASSFEGYRNTEAFF,TGTGCCAGCAGCTTTGAGGGTTACAGGAACACTGAAGCTTTCTTT
TRBJ1-5,TRBV12-5,NA,NA,CASGLRVMGGGNQPQHF,TGTGCTAGTGGTTTGAGGGTGATGGGGGGTGGCAATCAGCCCCAGCATTTT
TRBJ2-3,TRBV15,NA,NA,CATSRPFDGRKPTQYF,TGTGCCACCAGCAGACCGTTTGATGGGAGAAAACCTACGCAGTATTTT